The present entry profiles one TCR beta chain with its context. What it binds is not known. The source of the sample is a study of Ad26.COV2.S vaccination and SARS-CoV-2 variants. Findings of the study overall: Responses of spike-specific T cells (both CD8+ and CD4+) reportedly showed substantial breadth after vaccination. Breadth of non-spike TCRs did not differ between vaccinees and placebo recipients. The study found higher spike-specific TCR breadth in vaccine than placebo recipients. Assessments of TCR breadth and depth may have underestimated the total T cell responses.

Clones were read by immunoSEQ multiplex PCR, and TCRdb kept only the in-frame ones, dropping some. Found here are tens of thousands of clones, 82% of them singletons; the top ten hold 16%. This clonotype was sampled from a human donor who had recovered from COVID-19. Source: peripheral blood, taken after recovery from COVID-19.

DNA of the CDR3: TGTGCCAGCAGCCTTTCGGGACTAGCGGGAGAAGAGACCCAGTACTTC. Translation gives CASSLSGLAGEETQYF. The V gene is TRBV5-4, the J gene TRBJ2-5, with 14 nucleotides matching TRBD2. With 4 bases clipped from V and 3 bases from J, the junction kept 5 bases outside the gene matches. The V gene's germline CDR1 is SGHNT and CDR2 YYREEE (reference sequence). The CDR3 totals 16 residues.